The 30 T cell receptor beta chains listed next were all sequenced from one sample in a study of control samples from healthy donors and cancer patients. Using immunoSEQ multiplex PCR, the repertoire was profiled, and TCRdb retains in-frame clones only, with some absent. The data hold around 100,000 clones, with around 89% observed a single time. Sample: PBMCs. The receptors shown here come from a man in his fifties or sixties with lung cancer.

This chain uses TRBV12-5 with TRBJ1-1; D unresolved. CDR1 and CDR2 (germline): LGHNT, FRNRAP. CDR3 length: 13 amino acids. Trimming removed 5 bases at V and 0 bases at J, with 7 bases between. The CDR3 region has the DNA TGTGCTAGTGGTGCCGGCCTGAACACTGAAGCTTTCTTT. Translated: CASGAGLNTEAFF.

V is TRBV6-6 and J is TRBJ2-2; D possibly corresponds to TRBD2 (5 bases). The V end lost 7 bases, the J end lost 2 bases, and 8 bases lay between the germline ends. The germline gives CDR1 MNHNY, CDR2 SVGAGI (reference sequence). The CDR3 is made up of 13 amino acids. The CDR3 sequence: CASKDSNTGELFF. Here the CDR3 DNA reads TGTGCCAGCAAGGACTCAAACACCGGGGAGCTGTTTTTT.

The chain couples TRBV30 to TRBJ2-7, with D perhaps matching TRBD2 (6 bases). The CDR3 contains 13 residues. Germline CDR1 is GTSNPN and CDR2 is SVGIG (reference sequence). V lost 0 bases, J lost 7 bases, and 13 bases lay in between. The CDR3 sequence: CAWSVFGGGEQYV. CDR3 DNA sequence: TGTGCCTGGAGTGTTTTCGGTGGAGGGGAGCAGTACGTC.

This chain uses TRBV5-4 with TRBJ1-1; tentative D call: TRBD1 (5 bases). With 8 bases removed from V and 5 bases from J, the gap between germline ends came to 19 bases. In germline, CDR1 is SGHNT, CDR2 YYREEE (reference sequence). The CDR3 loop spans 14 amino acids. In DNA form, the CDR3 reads TGTGCCAGTGTCCCGAGGGGAGAGAGGACTGAAGCTTTCTTT. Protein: CASVPRGERTEAFF.

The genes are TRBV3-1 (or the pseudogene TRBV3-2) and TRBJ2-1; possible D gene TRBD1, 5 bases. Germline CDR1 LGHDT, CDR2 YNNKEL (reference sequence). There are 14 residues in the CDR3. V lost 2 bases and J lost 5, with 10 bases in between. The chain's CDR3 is CASSQLIRDNEQFF. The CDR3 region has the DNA TGTGCCAGCAGCCAACTGATCAGGGACAATGAGCAGTTCTTC.

The DNA for the CDR3 is TGCAGCGTTGGCGGCCAGGGGGGGACCTACAATGAGCAGTTCTTC. Translating it yields CSVGGQGGTYNEQFF. The chain recombines TRBV29-1 with TRBJ2-1; D tentatively reads TRBD1 or TRBD2 (7 bases each). V was cut by 4 bases and J by 2 bases, with 15 bases left in between. This CDR3 has 15 amino acids. Germline V gene data show CDR1 as SQVTM and CDR2 as ANQGSEA.

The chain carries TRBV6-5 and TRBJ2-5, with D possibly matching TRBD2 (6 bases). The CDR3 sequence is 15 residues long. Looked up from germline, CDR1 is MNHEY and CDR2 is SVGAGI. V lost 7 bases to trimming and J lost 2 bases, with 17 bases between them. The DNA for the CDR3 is TGTGCCAGCACCCGAAGACCCGGAGGGCAAGAGACCCAGTACTTC. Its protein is CASTRRPGGQETQYF.

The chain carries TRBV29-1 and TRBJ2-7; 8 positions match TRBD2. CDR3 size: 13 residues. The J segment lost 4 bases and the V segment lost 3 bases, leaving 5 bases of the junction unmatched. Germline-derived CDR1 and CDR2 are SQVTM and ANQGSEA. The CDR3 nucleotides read TGCAGCGTTGAGGGGACTAGGGGTTACGAGCAGTACTTC. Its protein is CSVEGTRGYEQYF.

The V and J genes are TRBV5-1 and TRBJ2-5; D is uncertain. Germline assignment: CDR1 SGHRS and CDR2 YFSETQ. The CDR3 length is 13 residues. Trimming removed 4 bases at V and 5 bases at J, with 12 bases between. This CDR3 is CASSLLEGETQYF. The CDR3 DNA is TGCGCCAGCAGCCTCCTGGAAGGGGAGACCCAGTACTTC.

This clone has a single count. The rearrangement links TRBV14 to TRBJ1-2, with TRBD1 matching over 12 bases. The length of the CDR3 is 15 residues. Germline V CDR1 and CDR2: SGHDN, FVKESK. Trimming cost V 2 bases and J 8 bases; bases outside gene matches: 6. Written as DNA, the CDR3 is TGTGCCAGCAGCCAATTGGGACAGGGGGCGAGCGGCTACACCTTC. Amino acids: CASSQLGQGASGYTF. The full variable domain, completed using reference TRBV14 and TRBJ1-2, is EAGVTQFPSHSVIEKGQTVTLRCDPISGHDNLYWYRRVMGKEIKFLLHFVKESKQDESGMPNNRFLAERTGGTYSTLKVQPAELEDSGVYFCASSQLGQGASGYTFGSGTRLTVV.

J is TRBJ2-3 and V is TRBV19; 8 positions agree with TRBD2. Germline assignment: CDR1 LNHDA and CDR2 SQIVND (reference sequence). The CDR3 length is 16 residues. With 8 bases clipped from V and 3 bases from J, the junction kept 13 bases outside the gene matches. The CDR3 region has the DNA TGTGCCAGTCATCCGTCGGCGGGGGGTTCTACAGATACGCAGTATTTT. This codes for CASHPSAGGSTDTQYF.

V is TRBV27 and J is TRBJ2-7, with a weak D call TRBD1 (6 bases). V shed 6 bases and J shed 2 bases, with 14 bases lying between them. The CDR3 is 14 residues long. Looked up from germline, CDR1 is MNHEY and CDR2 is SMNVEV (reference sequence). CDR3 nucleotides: TGTGCCAGCAGGGAATTAGACAGGACCTACGAGCAGTACTTC. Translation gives CASRELDRTYEQYF.

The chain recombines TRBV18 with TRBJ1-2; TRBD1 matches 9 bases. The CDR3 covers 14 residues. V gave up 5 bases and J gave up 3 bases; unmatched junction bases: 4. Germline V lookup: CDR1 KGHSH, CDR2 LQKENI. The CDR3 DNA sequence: TGTGCCAGCTCATTACAGGGGGCGGACTATGGCTACACCTTC. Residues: CASSLQGADYGYTF. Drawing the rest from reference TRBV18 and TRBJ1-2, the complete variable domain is NAGVMQNPRHLVRRRGQEARLRCSPMKGHSHVYWYRQLPEEGLKFMVYLQKENIIDESGMPKERFSAEFPKEGPSILRIQQVVRGDSAAYFCASSLQGADYGYTFGSGTRLTVV.

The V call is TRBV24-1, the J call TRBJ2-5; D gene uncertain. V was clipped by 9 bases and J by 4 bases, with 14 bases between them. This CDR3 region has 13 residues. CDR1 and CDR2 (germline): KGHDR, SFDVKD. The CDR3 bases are TGTGCCACCTCAGTGGCAGGCCGAGAGACCCAGTACTTC. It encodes CATSVAGRETQYF.

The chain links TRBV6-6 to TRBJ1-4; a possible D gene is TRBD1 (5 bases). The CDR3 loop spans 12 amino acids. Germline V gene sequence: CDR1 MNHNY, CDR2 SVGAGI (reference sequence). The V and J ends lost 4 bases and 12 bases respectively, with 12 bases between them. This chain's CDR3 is CASSWSGPQLFF. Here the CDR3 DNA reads TGTGCCAGCAGTTGGTCGGGGCCCCAACTGTTTTTT.

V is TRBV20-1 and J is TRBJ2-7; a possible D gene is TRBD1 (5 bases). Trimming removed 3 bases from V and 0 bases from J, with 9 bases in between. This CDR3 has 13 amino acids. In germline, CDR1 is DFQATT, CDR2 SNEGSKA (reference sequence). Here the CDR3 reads CSASKGSSYEQYF. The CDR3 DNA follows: TGCAGTGCTAGTAAGGGGTCCTCCTACGAGCAGTACTTC.

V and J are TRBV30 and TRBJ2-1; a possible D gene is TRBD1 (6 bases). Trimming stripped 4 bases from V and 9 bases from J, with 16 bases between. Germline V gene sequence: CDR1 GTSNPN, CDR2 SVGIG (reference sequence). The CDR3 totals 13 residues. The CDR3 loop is CAWNPLGGPEQFF. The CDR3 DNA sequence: TGTGCCTGGAATCCTTTAGGGGGTCCTGAGCAGTTCTTC.

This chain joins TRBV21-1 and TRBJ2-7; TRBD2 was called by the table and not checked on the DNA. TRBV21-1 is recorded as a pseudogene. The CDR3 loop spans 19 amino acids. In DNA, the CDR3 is TGTGCCAGCAGCAAAGTGGGGGACTCAACCACGTCAAAGGCCTACGAGCAGTACGTC. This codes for CASSKVGDSTTSKAYEQYV.

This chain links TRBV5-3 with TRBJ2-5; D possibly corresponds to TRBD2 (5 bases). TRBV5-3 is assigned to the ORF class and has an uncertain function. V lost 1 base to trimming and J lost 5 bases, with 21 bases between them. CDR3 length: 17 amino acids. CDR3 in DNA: TGTGCCAGAAGCTTGAATAGCCCTAGCCGTTCGCCGGAGACCCAGTACTTC. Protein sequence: CARSLNSPSRSPETQYF.

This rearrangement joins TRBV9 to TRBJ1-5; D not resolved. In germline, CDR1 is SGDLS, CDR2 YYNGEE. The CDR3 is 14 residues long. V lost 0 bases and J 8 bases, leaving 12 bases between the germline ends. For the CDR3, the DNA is TGTGCCAGCAGCGTAGGGGTCAGAGAGAAGCCCCAGCATTTT. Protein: CASSVGVREKPQHF.

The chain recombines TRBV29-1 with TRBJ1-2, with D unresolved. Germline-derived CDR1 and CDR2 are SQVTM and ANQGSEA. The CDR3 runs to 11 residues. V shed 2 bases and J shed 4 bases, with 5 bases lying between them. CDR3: CSVEFSYGYTF. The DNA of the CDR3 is TGCAGCGTTGAATTCAGCTATGGCTACACCTTC.

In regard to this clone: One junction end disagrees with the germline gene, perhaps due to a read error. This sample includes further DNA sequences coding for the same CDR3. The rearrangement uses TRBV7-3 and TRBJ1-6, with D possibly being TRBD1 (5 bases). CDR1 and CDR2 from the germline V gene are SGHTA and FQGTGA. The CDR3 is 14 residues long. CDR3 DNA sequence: TGTGCCAGTAGCTACGACAGACTAAATTCACCCCTCCACTTT. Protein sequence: CASSYDRLNSPLHF.

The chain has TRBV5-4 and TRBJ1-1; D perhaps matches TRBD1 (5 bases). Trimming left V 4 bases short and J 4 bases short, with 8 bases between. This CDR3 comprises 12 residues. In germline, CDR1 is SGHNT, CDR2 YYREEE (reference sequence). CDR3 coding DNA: TGTGCCAGCAGCCGTGGGGGCACTGAAGCTTTCTTT. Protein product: CASSRGGTEAFF.

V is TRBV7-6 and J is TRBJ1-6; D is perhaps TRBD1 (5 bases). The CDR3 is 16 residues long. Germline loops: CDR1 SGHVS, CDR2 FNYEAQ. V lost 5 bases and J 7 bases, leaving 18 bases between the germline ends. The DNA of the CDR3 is TGTGCCAGCAGCCCGATCGCAGGGCAGGACAATTCACCCCTCCACTTT. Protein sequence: CASSPIAGQDNSPLHF.

DNA for the CDR3: TGTGCCACGGTGAAGGGGGAGAGTAACACTGAAGCTTTCTTT. It codes for CATVKGESNTEAFF. This chain connects TRBV10-3 to TRBJ1-1; D may be TRBD1 (6 bases). With 10 bases removed from V and 2 bases from J, the gap between germline ends came to 17 bases. CDR3 length: 14 amino acids. CDR1 and CDR2 (germline): ENHRY, SYGVKD.

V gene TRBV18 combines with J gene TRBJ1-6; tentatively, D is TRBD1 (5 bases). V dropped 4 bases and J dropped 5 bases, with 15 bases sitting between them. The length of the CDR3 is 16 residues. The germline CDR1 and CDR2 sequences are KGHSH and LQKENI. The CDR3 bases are TGTGCCAGCTCACGGAACCAGGGTATTAATAATTCACCCCTCCACTTT. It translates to CASSRNQGINNSPLHF.

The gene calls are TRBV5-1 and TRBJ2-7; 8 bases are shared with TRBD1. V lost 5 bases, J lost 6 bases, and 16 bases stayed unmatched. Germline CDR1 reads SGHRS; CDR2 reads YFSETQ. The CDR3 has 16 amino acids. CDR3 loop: CASRAGTGEPVSEQYF. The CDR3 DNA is TGCGCCAGCAGAGCCGGGACAGGTGAGCCGGTAAGCGAGCAGTACTTC. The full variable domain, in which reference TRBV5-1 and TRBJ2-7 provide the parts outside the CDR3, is KAGVTQTPRYLIKTRGQQVTLSCSPISGHRSVSWYQQTPGQGLQFLFEYFSETQRNKGNFPGRFSGRQFSNSRSEMNVSTLELGDSALYLCASRAGTGEPVSEQYFGPGTRLTVT.

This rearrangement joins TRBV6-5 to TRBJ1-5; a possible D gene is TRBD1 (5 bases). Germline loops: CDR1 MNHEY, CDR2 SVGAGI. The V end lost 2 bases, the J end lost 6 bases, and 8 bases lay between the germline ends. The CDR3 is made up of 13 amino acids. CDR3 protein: CASSYRGGQPQHF. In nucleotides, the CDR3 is TGTGCCAGCAGTTACAGGGGAGGTCAGCCCCAGCATTTT.

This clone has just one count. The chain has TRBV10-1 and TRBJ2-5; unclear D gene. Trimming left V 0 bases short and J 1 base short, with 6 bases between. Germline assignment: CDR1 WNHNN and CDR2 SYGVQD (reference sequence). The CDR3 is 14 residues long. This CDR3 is CASSESTSQETQYF. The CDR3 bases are TGCGCCAGCAGTGAGTCGACCTCCCAAGAGACCCAGTACTTC.

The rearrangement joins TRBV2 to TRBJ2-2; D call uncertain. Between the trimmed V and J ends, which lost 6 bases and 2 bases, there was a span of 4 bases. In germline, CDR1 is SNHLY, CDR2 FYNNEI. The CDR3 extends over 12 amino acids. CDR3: CASSRNTGELFF. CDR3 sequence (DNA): TGTGCCAGCAGCAGAAACACCGGGGAGCTGTTTTTT.